Presented here are 26 T cell receptor beta chains from one specimen sequenced in a study of shared clonotypes between healthy human individuals. The method was immunoSEQ multiplex PCR; TCRdb's version includes in-frame clones alone and lacks a portion of them. Of around 2.1 million clones in the sample, more than 85% are singletons; the top ten hold 1.7%. Terminally differentiated effector memory CD45RA+ cells were excluded from the naive CD8 cells, which were CD45RO-negative and positively selected for CCR7. Sequenced input: naive CD8+ T cells from PBMCs. These receptor sequences come from a man aged 18 to 30 in good health. Some clones in this sample may be carry-over from other donors' samples.

The chain links TRBV9 to TRBJ2-1; D might be TRBD1 or TRBD2, each matching 7 bases. Germline V CDR1 and CDR2: SGDLS, YYNGEE. V shed 0 bases and J shed 3 bases, with 22 bases lying between them. The CDR3 runs 19 residues. The chain's CDR3 is CASSVAGEGASVNYNEQFF. The DNA for the CDR3 is TGTGCCAGCAGCGTAGCTGGGGAGGGGGCTAGCGTAAACTACAATGAGCAGTTCTTC.

This chain uses TRBV7-8 with TRBJ2-3; 8 nucleotides agree with TRBD2. V shed 3 bases, J shed 2 bases, and the junction held 7 bases outside the gene matches. This CDR3 comprises 16 residues. Germline V gives CDR1 SGHVS, CDR2 FQNEAQ. The CDR3, as DNA: TGTGCCAGCAGCTTGGATCTAGCGGGTGTCACAGATACGCAGTATTTT. It encodes CASSLDLAGVTDTQYF. Combining the CDR3 with reference TRBV7-8 and TRBJ2-3 gives the whole variable domain GAGVSQSPRYKVAKRGQDVALRCDPISGHVSLFWYQQALGQGPEFLTYFQNEAQLDKSGLPSDRFFAERPEGSVSTLKIQRTQQEDSAVYLCASSLDLAGVTDTQYFGPGTRLTVL.

The chain employs TRBV13 and TRBJ2-1; the match to TRBD2 covers 10 bases. V trimming: 5 bases; J trimming: 8 bases; junction bases outside the gene matches: 12. Germline V lookup: CDR1 PRHDT, CDR2 FYEKMQ (reference sequence). This CDR3 region has 16 residues. Here the CDR3 reads CASSPRLSGRVYEQFF. CDR3 sequence (DNA): TGTGCCAGCAGCCCACGACTAAGCGGGAGGGTTTATGAGCAGTTCTTC.

J is TRBJ2-5 and V is TRBV7-2; 8 nucleotides agree with TRBD2. The V and J ends lost 3 bases and 1 base, in that order; junction bases with no gene match: 10. The germline V gene has CDR1 SGHTA and CDR2 FQGNSA. The CDR3 is made up of 17 amino acids. CDR3 protein: CASSFFLAGTSQETQYF. CDR3 nucleotides: TGTGCCAGCAGCTTCTTTCTAGCGGGCACGTCCCAAGAGACCCAGTACTTC.

The CDR3 loop is CTSSHSTGKGYGYTF. The CDR3 DNA sequence: TGCACCAGCAGCCACTCGACAGGGAAGGGGTATGGCTACACCTTC. The chain has TRBV1 and TRBJ1-2; the table's D call, TRBD1, was not checked against the DNA. TRBV1 is a pseudogene locus. The CDR3 spans 15 residues.

V gene TRBV9 combines with J gene TRBJ1-1; unclear D gene. V was trimmed by 0 bases and J by 0 bases, leaving 15 bases between them. The CDR3 is 17 residues long. Per germline, CDR1 SGDLS and CDR2 YYNGEE. The CDR3 sequence: CASSVGRTAHMNTEAFF. CDR3 DNA: TGTGCCAGCAGCGTAGGCAGAACAGCCCACATGAACACTGAAGCTTTCTTT.

The chain links TRBV4-2 to TRBJ1-5; D remains unclear. V was cut by 0 bases and J by 5 bases, with 14 bases left in between. The germline V gene has CDR1 LGHNA and CDR2 YNFKEQ. The CDR3 is 16 residues long. CDR3 sequence: CASSQDIQSEDQPQHF. In DNA, the CDR3 is TGTGCCAGCAGCCAAGATATTCAGAGCGAGGATCAGCCCCAGCATTTT.

J is TRBJ2-1 and V is TRBV5-5, with D uncertain. The CDR3 loop spans 14 amino acids. V lost 4 bases, J lost 3 bases, and 11 bases lay in between. Germline V gene sequence: CDR1 SGHKS, CDR2 YYEKEE (reference sequence). CDR3 coding DNA: TGTGCCAGCAGCCTGGAAAGAGGCTACAATGAGCAGTTCTTC. This gives the protein CASSLERGYNEQFF.

CDR3: CASSLPGLAGSGSSYEQYF. The CDR3 DNA is TGTGCCAGCAGTTTACCGGGACTAGCGGGAAGCGGGTCCTCCTACGAGCAGTACTTC. The chain is built from TRBV28 and TRBJ2-7, with TRBD2 matching over 13 bases. Germline-derived CDR1 and CDR2 are MDHEN and SYDVKM. After removal of 2 bases from V and 0 bases from J, the junction contained 10 bases not matched to a gene. This CDR3 spans 19 amino acids.

With respect to this clone: Distinct nucleotide sequences in the sample also encode this CDR3. The chain recombines TRBV28 with TRBJ1-3, with D uncertain. The CDR3 covers 11 residues. CDR1 is MDHEN and CDR2 is SYDVKM in the germline V gene. V shed 4 bases and J shed 2 bases, with 0 bases lying between them. The CDR3 DNA follows: TGTGCCAGCAGTTCTGGAAACACCATATATTTT. This codes for CASSSGNTIYF. Drawing the rest from reference TRBV28 and TRBJ1-3, the complete variable domain is DVKVTQSSRYLVKRTGEKVFLECVQDMDHENMFWYRQDPGLGLRLIYFSYDVKMKEKGDIPEGYSVSREKKERFSLILESASTNQTSMYLCASSSGNTIYFGEGSWLTVV.

Of note for this clone: The junction departs from germline at one end; a sequencing error may be responsible. The chain couples TRBV29-1 to TRBJ1-2; 9 nucleotides match TRBD1. The germline V gene has CDR1 SQVTM and CDR2 ANQGSEA. CDR3 size: 12 residues. The CDR3 reads CSGWTGDYGHTF. The CDR3 region has the DNA TGCAGCGGGTGGACAGGGGACTATGGCCACACCTTC.

The rearrangement links TRBV7-6 to TRBJ2-2; D is tentatively TRBD1 or TRBD2 (5 bases each). The CDR3 has 15 amino acids. Trimming stripped 6 bases from V and 9 bases from J, with 20 bases between. Germline V CDR1 and CDR2: SGHVS, FNYEAQ. CDR3 sequence: CASRTGRTASRELFF. For the CDR3, the DNA is TGTGCCAGCAGAACGGGACGGACGGCTTCCCGGGAGCTGTTTTTT.

The genes are TRBV15 and TRBJ2-3; D gene uncertain. CDR1 LNHNV and CDR2 YYDKDF come from the germline V gene (reference sequence). The CDR3 covers 14 residues. Trimming took off 2 bases at V and 6 bases at J, with 12 bases between the two ends. The CDR3 loop is CATSRTSSPDTQYF. For the CDR3, the DNA is TGTGCCACCAGCAGAACCTCGAGCCCCGATACGCAGTATTTT.

This clone was recorded only once. CDR3 sequence reads: CASSLGGQPKQFF. CDR3 nucleotides: TGTGCCAGCAGCTTGGGGGGACAGCCAAAGCAGTTCTTC. The chain carries TRBV5-6 and TRBJ2-1, with 7 nucleotides matching TRBD1. This CDR3 region has 13 residues. Trimming cost V 0 bases and J 11 bases; bases outside gene matches: 5. CDR1 is SGHDT and CDR2 is YYEEEE in the germline V gene.

J is TRBJ2-1 and V is TRBV2; 7 positions match TRBD2. Losses at the gene ends were 3 bases for V and 5 bases for J; bases not matched to a gene: 7. The germline V gene has CDR1 SNHLY and CDR2 FYNNEI. This CDR3 region has 15 residues. The CDR3 DNA sequence: TGTGCCAGCAGTGAGGCGCGGGAGATCGACAATGAGCAGTTCTTC. It translates to CASSEAREIDNEQFF.

This chain connects TRBV5-4 to TRBJ2-7, with D perhaps TRBD1 or TRBD2 (6 bases each). This CDR3 contains 13 residues. CDR1 and CDR2 from the germline V gene are SGHNT and YYREEE (reference sequence). With 5 bases removed from V and 2 bases from J, the gap between germline ends came to 11 bases. CDR3 nucleotides: TGTGCCAGCAGGCCGAGGGGGGCCTACGAGCAGTACTTC. Its translation is CASRPRGAYEQYF.

V is TRBV27 and J is TRBJ2-7; 10 bases align to TRBD2. Per germline, CDR1 MNHEY and CDR2 SMNVEV (reference sequence). V was pared by 5 bases and J by 3 bases, with 7 bases of the junction left unmatched. CDR3 size: 15 residues. Here the CDR3 reads CASSLAGARLYEQYF. The CDR3 DNA reads as TGTGCCAGCAGTCTAGCGGGAGCGCGCCTCTACGAGCAGTACTTC.

The genes are TRBV2 and TRBJ2-7; tentative D call: TRBD2 (6 bases). The CDR3 is made up of 12 amino acids. Trimming pared 7 bases from V and 6 bases from J, leaving 13 bases between. Germline V gene sequence: CDR1 SNHLY, CDR2 FYNNEI. For the CDR3, the DNA is TGTGCCAGCACCATGGACGGGAGCGAGCAGTACTTC. Protein product: CASTMDGSEQYF.

The V and J genes are TRBV7-6 and TRBJ2-1; possible D gene TRBD1, 5 bases. From germline, CDR1 is SGHVS and CDR2 FNYEAQ. V dropped 5 bases and J dropped 4 bases, with 18 bases sitting between them. The length of the CDR3 is 16 residues. CDR3 in amino acids: CASSSREVGPYNEQFF. Written as DNA, the CDR3 is TGTGCCAGCAGCAGTAGGGAAGTGGGGCCTTACAATGAGCAGTTCTTC.

This clone has only a few counts. The V call is TRBV4-1, the J call TRBJ1-2, with a possible D match to TRBD1 (6 bases). The V end lost 7 bases, the J end lost 8 bases, and 20 bases lay between the germline ends. CDR1 and CDR2 (germline): MGHRA, YSYEKL. The CDR3 loop spans 14 amino acids. CDR3 in DNA: TGCGCCAGCATGGGGGCCTCAGGTGTGGCGGGCTACACCTTC. It yields the protein CASMGASGVAGYTF.

The chain combines TRBV19 with TRBJ1-5; possible D gene TRBD1, 6 bases. The CDR3 spans 15 residues. V was cut by 7 bases and J by 4 bases, with 17 bases left in between. The germline gives CDR1 LNHDA, CDR2 SQIVND (reference sequence). Here the CDR3 reads CASTPPGVTNQPQHF. CDR3 DNA sequence: TGTGCCAGTACCCCGCCAGGGGTAACAAATCAGCCCCAGCATTTT.

As DNA, the CDR3 is TGTGCCAGCAGCGTCGTGGGGGCGGACTATGGCTACACCTTC. Protein: CASSVVGADYGYTF. J is TRBJ1-2 and V is TRBV28; possibly TRBD1 for D (6 bases). The CDR3 loop spans 14 amino acids. Germline V lookup: CDR1 MDHEN, CDR2 SYDVKM. With 6 bases removed from V and 3 bases from J, the gap between germline ends came to 14 bases.

The count of this clone is one. The gene calls are TRBV27 and TRBJ2-3, with D hard to call. This CDR3 contains 14 residues. Germline V gene sequence: CDR1 MNHEY, CDR2 SMNVEV (reference sequence). Trimming shortened V by 6 bases and J by 2 bases, and 12 bases separated the two germline ends. CDR3 protein: CASRIRQATDTQYF. The DNA of the CDR3 is TGTGCCAGCAGGATACGGCAAGCCACAGATACGCAGTATTTT.

This chain links TRBV9 with TRBJ2-3; the D gene could be TRBD1 or TRBD2 (6 bases each). CDR3 length equals 16 residues. CDR1 is SGDLS and CDR2 is YYNGEE in the germline V gene. Trimming stripped 4 bases from V and 6 bases from J, with 21 bases between. The CDR3 loop is CASSTHGGGLGDTQYF. CDR3 nucleotide sequence: TGTGCCAGCAGCACCCACGGTGGGGGGCTGGGTGATACGCAGTATTTT.

The CDR3 DNA sequence: TGTGCCAGCAGTTACTCAAGGTCAGCCACCGGGGAGCTGTTTTTT. Translating it yields CASSYSRSATGELFF. V usage is TRBV6-5 and J usage is TRBJ2-2; D not resolved. The V end lost 0 bases, the J end lost 4 bases, and 9 bases lay between the germline ends. There are 15 residues in the CDR3. CDR1 and CDR2 from the germline V gene are MNHEY and SVGAGI.

This sequence joins TRBV27 and TRBJ1-2; 7 bases are a match to TRBD1. The junction had 11 bases not matched to a gene; V was cut back by 7 bases and J by 3 bases. The CDR3 loop spans 15 amino acids. The germline V gene has CDR1 MNHEY and CDR2 SMNVEV (reference sequence). The CDR3 spells CASTTREGADYGYTF. CDR3 nucleotide sequence: TGTGCCAGCACCACCCGTGAGGGGGCCGACTATGGCTACACCTTC.